This T cell receptor (beta chain) was recorded in a study of blood T cell repertoires in COVID-19. This clone appeared a single time. This table comes from immunoSEQ multiplex PCR, and its TCRdb copy is limited to in-frame clones, with some not included. This table has 150,000 to 200,000 clones, 80% to 90% appearing once. This CDR3 has 13 amino acids. V gave up 2 bases and J gave up 3 bases, with 8 bases separating them. Germline V gene data show CDR1 as MRHNA and CDR2 as SNTAGT. Either two negative PCRs, clearance, or symptom resolution qualified Cohort 3 donors as recovered. Sequenced: PBMCs or T cells enriched from blood (not recorded which). The genes are TRBV6-4 and TRBJ2-7; maybe TRBD1 (6 bases). The sequence derives from a woman aged 18 to 35 who had recovered from COVID-19. The CDR3 protein is CASSDGQIYEQYF. The CDR3 DNA sequence: TGTGCCAGCAGTGACGGACAGATCTACGAGCAGTACTTC.